Listed here is a single TCR beta chain. The data are from a study of blood T cell repertoires in COVID-19. In the study overall: T cells, B-cell-depleted T cells, or PBMCs supplied cDNA or gDNA.

Authors' analysis steps: Using reference gene primer amplification, nucleated cell counts were estimated. The table came from immunoSEQ multiplex PCR; TCRdb's copy has only in-frame clones and leaves some out. The V and J calls and clone size were taken over from that table, and D and trimming were inferred from the DNA. Found here are approximately 260,000 clones, 80% to 90% of them singletons; the top ten hold approximately 11%. Germline loops: CDR1 SGHRS, CDR2 YFSETQ. CDR3 length: 15 amino acids. Trimming at V came to 3 bases and at J to 4 bases, leaving 8 bases not matched to a gene. The clonotype comes from a woman in her 70s with acute or convalescent COVID-19. The chain employs TRBV5-1 and TRBJ1-1, with 8 bases lining up with TRBD1. Sequenced sample: peripheral blood. CDR3 in DNA: TGCGCCAGCAGCTCGGGGGACAGGCCTCCCACTGAAGCTTTCTTT. Amino acid sequence: CASSSGDRPPTEAFF. The complete variable domain, with remaining parts taken from reference TRBV5-1 and TRBJ1-1, reads KAGVTQTPRYLIKTRGQQVTLSCSPISGHRSVSWYQQTPGQGLQFLFEYFSETQRNKGNFPGRFSGRQFSNSRSEMNVSTLELGDSALYLCASSSGDRPPTEAFFGQGTRLTVV.